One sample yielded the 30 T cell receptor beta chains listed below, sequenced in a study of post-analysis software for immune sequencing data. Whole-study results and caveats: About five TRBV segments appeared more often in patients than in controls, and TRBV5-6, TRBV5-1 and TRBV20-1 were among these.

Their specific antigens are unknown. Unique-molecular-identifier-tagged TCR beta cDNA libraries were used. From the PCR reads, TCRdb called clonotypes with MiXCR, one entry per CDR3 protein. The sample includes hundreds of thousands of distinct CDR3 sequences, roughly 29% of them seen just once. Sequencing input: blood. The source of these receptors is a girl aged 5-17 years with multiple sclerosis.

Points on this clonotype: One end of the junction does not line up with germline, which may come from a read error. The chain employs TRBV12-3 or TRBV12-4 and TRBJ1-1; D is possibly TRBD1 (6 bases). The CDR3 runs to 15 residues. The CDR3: CASSYYRGTNTEAFF. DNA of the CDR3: TGTGCCAGCAGCTATTATAGGGGGACGAACACTGAGGCTTTCTTT.

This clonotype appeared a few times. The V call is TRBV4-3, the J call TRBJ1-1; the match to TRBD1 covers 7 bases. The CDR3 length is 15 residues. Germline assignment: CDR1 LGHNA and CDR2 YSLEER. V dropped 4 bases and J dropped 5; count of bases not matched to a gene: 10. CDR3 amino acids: CASSRGRQGGTEAFF. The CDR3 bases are TGCGCCAGCAGCCGGGGCCGACAGGGAGGGACTGAAGCTTTCTTT.

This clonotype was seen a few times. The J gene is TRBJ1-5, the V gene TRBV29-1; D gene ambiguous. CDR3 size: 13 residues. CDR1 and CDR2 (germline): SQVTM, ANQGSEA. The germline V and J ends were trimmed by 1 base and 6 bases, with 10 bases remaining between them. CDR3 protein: CSVEGGEGQPQHF. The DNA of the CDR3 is TGCAGCGTTGAAGGGGGTGAGGGTCAGCCCCAGCATTTT. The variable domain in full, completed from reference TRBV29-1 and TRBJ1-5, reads SAVISQKPSRDICQRGTSLTIQCQVDSQVTMMFWYRQQPGQSLTLIATANQGSEATYESGFVIDKFPISRPNLTFSTLTVSNMSPEDSSIYLCSVEGGEGQPQHFGDGTRLSIL.

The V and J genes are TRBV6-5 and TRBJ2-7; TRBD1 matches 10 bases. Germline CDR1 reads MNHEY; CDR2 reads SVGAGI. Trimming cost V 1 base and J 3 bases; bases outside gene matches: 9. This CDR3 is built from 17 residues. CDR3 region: CASSYFPPGQGNYEQYF. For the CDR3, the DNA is TGTGCCAGCAGTTACTTCCCCCCGGGACAGGGGAACTACGAGCAGTACTTC.

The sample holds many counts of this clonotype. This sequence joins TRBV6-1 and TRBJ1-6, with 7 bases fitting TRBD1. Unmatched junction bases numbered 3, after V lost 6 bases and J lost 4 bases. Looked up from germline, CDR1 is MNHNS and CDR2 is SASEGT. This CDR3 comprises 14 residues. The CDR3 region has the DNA TGTGCCAGCAGCCTGGGACAGTATAATTCACCCCTCCACTTT. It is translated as CASSLGQYNSPLHF.

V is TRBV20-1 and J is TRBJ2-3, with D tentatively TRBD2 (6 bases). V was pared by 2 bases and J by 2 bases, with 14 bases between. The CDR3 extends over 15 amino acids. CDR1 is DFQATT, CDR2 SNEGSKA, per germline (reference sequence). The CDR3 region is CSARSPGELTDTQYF. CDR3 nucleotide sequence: TGCAGTGCTAGAAGCCCGGGGGAGCTCACAGATACGCAGTATTTT.

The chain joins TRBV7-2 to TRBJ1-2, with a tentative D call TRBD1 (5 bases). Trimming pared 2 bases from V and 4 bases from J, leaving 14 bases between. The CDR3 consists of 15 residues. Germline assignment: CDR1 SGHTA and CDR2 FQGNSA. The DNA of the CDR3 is TGTGCCAGCAGCTTACAGGGCCGTCGGAGCTATGGCTACACCTTC. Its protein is CASSLQGRRSYGYTF.

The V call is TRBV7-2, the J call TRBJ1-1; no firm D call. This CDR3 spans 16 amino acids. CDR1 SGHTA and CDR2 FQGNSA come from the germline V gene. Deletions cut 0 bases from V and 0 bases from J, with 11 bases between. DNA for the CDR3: TGTGCCAGCAGCTTAGCCCGGACCACAGTGAACACTGAAGCTTTCTTT. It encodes CASSLARTTVNTEAFF.

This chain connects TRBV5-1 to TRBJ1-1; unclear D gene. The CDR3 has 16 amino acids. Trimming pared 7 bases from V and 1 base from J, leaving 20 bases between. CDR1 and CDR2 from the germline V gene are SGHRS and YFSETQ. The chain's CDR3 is CASGPHPRSGNTEAFF. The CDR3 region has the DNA TGCGCCAGCGGCCCCCACCCCAGGAGTGGGAACACTGAAGCTTTCTTT.

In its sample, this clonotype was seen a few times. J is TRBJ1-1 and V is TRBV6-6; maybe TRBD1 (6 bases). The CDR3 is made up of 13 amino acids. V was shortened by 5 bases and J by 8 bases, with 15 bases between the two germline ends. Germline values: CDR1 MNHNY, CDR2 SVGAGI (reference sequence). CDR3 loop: CASSDIGTTEAFF. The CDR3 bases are TGTGCCAGCAGTGACATCGGGACAACCGAAGCTTTCTTT.

The CDR3 DNA sequence: TGTGCCAGCAGCCTCGACAGGGGGTGGATCTACGAGCAGTACTTC. Translated: CASSLDRGWIYEQYF. This chain uses TRBV6-2 or TRBV6-3 with TRBJ2-7; 9 bases match TRBD1. The CDR3 is 15 amino acids. Germline V gives CDR1 MNHEY, CDR2 SVGEGT. The J segment lost 3 bases and the V segment lost 6 bases, leaving 9 bases of the junction unmatched.

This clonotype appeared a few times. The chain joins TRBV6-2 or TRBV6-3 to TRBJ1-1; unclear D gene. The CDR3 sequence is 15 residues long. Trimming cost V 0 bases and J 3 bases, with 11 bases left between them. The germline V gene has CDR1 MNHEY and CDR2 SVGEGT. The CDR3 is CASSYSLGWDTEAFF. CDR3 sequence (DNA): TGTGCCAGCAGTTACTCTTTGGGGTGGGACACTGAAGCTTTCTTT.

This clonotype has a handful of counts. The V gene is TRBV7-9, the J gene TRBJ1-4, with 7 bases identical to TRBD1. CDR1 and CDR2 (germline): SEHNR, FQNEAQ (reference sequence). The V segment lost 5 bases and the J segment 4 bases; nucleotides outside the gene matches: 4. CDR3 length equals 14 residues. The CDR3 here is CASSAGTDNEKLFF. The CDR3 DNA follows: TGTGCCAGCAGCGCCGGGACAGATAATGAAAAACTGTTTTTT.

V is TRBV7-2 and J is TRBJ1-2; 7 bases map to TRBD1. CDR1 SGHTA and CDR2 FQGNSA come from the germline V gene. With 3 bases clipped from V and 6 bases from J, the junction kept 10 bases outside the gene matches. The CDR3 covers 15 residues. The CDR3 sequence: CASSFRQGLGHGYTF. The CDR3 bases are TGTGCCAGCAGCTTCAGACAGGGATTGGGGCATGGCTACACCTTC. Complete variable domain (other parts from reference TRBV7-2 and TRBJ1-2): GAGVSQSPSNKVTEKGKDVELRCDPISGHTALYWYRQSLGQGLEFLIYFQGNSAPDKSGLPSDRFSAERTGGSVSTLTIQRTQQEDSAVYLCASSFRQGLGHGYTFGSGTRLTVV.

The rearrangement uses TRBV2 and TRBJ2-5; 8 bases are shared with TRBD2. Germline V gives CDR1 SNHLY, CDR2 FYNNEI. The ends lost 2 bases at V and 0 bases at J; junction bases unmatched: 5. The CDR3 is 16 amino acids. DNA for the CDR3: TGTGCCAGCAGTGAATTCTTGCGGGGGGACCAAGAGACCCAGTACTTC. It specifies CASSEFLRGDQETQYF.

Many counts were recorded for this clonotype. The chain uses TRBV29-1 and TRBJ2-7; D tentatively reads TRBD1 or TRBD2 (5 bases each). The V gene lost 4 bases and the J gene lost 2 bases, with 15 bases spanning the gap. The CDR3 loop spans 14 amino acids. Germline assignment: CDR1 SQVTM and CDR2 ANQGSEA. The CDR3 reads CSVVQGTEAYEQYF. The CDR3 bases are TGCAGCGTTGTACAAGGGACGGAAGCCTACGAGCAGTACTTC.

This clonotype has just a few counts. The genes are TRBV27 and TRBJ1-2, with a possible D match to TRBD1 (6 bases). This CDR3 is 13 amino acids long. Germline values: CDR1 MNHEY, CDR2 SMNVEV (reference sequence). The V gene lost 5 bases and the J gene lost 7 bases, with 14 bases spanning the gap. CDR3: CASSRIGQLGYTF. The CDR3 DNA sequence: TGTGCCAGCAGTCGGATTGGACAGCTTGGCTACACCTTC.

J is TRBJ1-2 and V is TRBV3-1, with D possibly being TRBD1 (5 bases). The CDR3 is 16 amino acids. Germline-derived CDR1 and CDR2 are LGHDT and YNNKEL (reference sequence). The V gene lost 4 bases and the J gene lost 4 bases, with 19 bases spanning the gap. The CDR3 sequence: CASSRRTGGVGYGYTF. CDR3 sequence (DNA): TGTGCCAGCAGCCGACGAACAGGTGGGGTTGGCTATGGCTACACCTTC.

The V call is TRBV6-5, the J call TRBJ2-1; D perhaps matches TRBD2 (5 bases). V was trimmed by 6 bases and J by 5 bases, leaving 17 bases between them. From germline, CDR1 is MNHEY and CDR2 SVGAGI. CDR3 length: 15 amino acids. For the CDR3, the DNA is TGTGCCAGCAGACCCGGACTCCCCGAACACAATGAGCAGTTCTTC. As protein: CASRPGLPEHNEQFF.

DNA for the CDR3: TGCAGTGCAACCGGGACTAGCGTTTTAGCGCAGTACTTC. It is translated as CSATGTSVLAQYF. The chain has TRBV20-1 and TRBJ2-7; 10 bases line up with TRBD2. V shed 6 bases and J 9 bases; nucleotides not matched to a gene: 11. From germline, CDR1 is DFQATT and CDR2 SNEGSKA (reference sequence). CDR3 length: 13 amino acids.

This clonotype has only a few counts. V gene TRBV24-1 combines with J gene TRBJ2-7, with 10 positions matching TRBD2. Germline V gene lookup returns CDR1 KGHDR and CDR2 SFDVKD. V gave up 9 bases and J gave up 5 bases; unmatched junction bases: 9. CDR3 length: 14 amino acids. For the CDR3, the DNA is TGTGCCACCCGACCTAGCGGGAGTACCGACGAGCAGTACTTC. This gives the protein CATRPSGSTDEQYF.

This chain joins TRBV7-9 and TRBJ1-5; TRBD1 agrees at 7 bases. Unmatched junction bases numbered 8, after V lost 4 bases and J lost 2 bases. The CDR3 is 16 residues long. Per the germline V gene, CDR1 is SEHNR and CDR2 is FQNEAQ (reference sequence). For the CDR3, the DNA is TGTGCCAGCAGCTCCGTGACAGGGAAGGGCAATCAGCCCCAGCATTTT. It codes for CASSSVTGKGNQPQHF.

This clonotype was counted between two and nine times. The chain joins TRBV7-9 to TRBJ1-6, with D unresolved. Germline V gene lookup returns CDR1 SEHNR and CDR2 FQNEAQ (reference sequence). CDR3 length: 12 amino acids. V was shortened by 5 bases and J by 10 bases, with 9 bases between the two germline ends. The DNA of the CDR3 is TGTGCCAGCAGCCGCGGCAGCTCACCCCTCCACTTT. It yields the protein CASSRGSSPLHF.

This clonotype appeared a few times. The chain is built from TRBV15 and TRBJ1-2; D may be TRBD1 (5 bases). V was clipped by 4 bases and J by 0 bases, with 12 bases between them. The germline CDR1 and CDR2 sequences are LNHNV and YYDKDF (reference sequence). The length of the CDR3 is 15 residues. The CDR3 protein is CATSTRQPANYGYTF. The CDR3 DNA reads TGTGCCACCAGCACTCGACAGCCAGCTAACTATGGCTACACCTTC.

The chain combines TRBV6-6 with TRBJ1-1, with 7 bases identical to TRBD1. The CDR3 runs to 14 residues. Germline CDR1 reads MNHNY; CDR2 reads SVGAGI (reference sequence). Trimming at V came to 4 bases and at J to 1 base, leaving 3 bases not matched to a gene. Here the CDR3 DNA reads TGTGCCAGCAGTTTCAGGGGGAAGAACACTGAAGCTTTCTTT. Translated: CASSFRGKNTEAFF.

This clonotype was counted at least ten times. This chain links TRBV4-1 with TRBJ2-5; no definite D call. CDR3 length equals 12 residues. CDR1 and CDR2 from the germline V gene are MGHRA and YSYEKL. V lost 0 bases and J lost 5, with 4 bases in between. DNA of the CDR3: TGCGCCAGCAGCCAAGATTTCGAGACCCAGTACTTC. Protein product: CASSQDFETQYF.

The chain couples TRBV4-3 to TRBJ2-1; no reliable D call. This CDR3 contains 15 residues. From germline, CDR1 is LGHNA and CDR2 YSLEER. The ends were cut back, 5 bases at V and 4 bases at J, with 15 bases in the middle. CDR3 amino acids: CASSAGVGSYNEQFF. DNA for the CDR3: TGCGCCAGCAGCGCCGGCGTGGGATCGTACAATGAGCAGTTCTTC.

CDR3 protein: CASNALAAYNEQFF. The CDR3 region has the DNA TGTGCCAGCAACGCACTAGCGGCATACAATGAGCAGTTCTTC. The J gene is TRBJ2-1, the V gene TRBV7-2; 8 nucleotides line up with TRBD2. Germline CDR1 and CDR2: SGHTA and FQGNSA. Trimming at V came to 7 bases and at J to 4 bases, leaving 6 bases not matched to a gene. The CDR3 sequence is 14 residues long.

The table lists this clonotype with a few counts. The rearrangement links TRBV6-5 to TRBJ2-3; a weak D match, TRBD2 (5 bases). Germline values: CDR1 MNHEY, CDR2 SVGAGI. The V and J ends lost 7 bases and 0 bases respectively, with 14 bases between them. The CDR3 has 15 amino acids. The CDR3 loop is CASINPAASTDTQYF. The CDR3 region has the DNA TGTGCCAGCATAAACCCAGCGGCTAGCACAGATACGCAGTATTTT.

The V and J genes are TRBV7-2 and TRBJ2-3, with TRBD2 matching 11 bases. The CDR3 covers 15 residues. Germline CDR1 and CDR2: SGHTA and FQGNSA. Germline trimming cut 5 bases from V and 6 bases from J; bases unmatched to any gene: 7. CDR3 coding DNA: TGTGCCAGCAGCCCGGTAGCGGGGGGGGCCGATACGCAGTATTTT. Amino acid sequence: CASSPVAGGADTQYF.